This T cell receptor (beta chain) was recovered during a study of EBV T-cell therapy then PD-1 blockade in nasopharyngeal carcinoma. The assay was immunoSEQ multiplex PCR, and TCRdb's table has in-frame clones only and misses some. Among fewer than 25,000 clones, roughly 84% were seen once, and the ten largest hold around 28%. The germline V gene has CDR1 SNHLY and CDR2 FYNNEI. CDR3 size: 12 residues. V was shortened by 2 bases and J by 6 bases, with 8 bases between the two germline ends. Concerning this clone itself: Its antigen is as yet unknown.

Documented treatment: AdE1-LMPpoly-expanded autologous EBV-specific T-cell therapy followed by anti-PD-1 nivolumab. The clonotype was recovered from a man aged 35-49 years with nasopharyngeal carcinoma. Sequenced here: CD8+ T cells from blood, sampled at approximately day 60 from a patient whose treatment included autologous EBV-specific T cells and nivolumab. This rearrangement joins TRBV2 to TRBJ2-7, with D perhaps given as TRBD1 or TRBD2 (6 bases each). DNA for the CDR3: TGTGCCAGCAGTGAAACGGGGGCCGAGCAGTACTTC. This codes for CASSETGAEQYF.